What follows is one T cell receptor (beta chain) and its context. Its antigen is unidentified. This specimen belongs to a study of T cell responses to AZD1222 COVID-19 vaccine. Across the whole study: Combined were second doses at about 4 or about 12 weeks.

Study-wide points: Among AZD1222 vaccinees, only five to seven were seropositive at baseline.

Using immunoSEQ multiplex PCR, the repertoire was profiled, and TCRdb retains in-frame clones only, with some absent. Of tens of thousands of clones listed, roughly 89% were seen once; the top ten hold approximately 2.1%. The TCR comes from an adult in good health. Specimen: peripheral blood, collected on day 0 of AZD1222 vaccination.

The CDR3 DNA follows: TGCGCCAGCGGGGCACTAACGTCGTCGGATACGCAGTATTTT. Encoded protein: CASGALTSSDTQYF. V is TRBV5-1 and J is TRBJ2-3, with D possibly matching TRBD1 (5 bases). Germline V CDR1 and CDR2: SGHRS, YFSETQ. The length of the CDR3 is 14 residues. Trimming removed 7 bases at V and 6 bases at J, with 18 bases between.